The TCR beta chain under discussion was sequenced for a study of identical twins. Broader study findings: Cross-sectional statistical analysis was relied on for the conclusions, without the same donors being followed. Less excess twin sharing appeared in beta out-of-frame sequences.

V was pared by 1 base and J by 1 base, with 13 bases between. In germline, CDR1 is SGHVS, CDR2 FQNEAQ. The CDR3 is 16 residues long. Each cDNA held unique molecular identifiers, and template switching gave it a universal primer site. Via MiXCR, TCRdb re-called the 5' RACE reads, giving one row per CDR3 protein. The sample contains fewer than 250,000 distinct CDR3 sequences, approximately 6.8% of which appear only once. This clonotype was observed a handful of times. Antigen unknown. Separately, the same data were catalogued under a study of yellow fever vaccine responses in identical twins. As that report states: Each twin's T cell response to the vaccine was reported to look partly convergent and partly personalized.

The rearrangement uses TRBV7-8 and TRBJ1-1; D gene uncertain. The clonotype comes from a woman aged 18-30 years in good health. Sequenced input: CD8+ T cells sorted from blood. The CDR3 region has the DNA TGTGCCAGCAGCTTAGTTGAGGGTGCGGGGAACACTGAAGCTTTCTTT. This gives the protein CASSLVEGAGNTEAFF.